These T cell receptor beta chains were read from a single sample in a study of cytomegalovirus exposure and HLA in healthy donors. Sequencing was performed with immunoSEQ multiplex PCR; in TCRdb, only in-frame clones are kept and a portion is missing. The repertoire holds fewer than 110,000 clones, with around 79% as singletons. Material for sequencing was PBMCs. All receptors come from a woman in her thirties or forties in good health and CMV-seronegative. The CDR3 runs from the conserved cysteine through the conserved F or W. Fields, in order: D gene, clone size, J gene, V gene, CDR3 protein, CDR3 DNA. D genes are given only for firm matches. Not every row has a clone size; where given, it reads once, few, many or a size class.

D gene: -; clone size: -; J gene: TRBJ2-7; V gene: TRBV13; CDR3 protein: CASSLSQGEQYF; CDR3 DNA: TGTGCCAGCAGCCTCTCCCAGGGCGAGCAGTACTTC
D gene: -; clone size: -; J gene: TRBJ1-6; V gene: TRBV19; CDR3 protein: CASSMDSSYNSPLHF; CDR3 DNA: TGTGCCAGTAGTATGGACAGTTCCTATAATTCCCCCCTCCACTTT
D gene: -; clone size: -; J gene: TRBJ2-5; V gene: TRBV7-9; CDR3 protein: CASSLFRPARLLETQYF; CDR3 DNA: TGTGCCAGCAGCTTATTCCGACCCGCTAGGCTCCTAGAGACCCAGTACTTC
D gene: TRBD1; clone size: -; J gene: TRBJ2-7; V gene: TRBV5-1; CDR3 protein: CASSLASQGASYEQYF; CDR3 DNA: TGCGCCAGCAGCTTGGCGAGTCAGGGGGCCTCCTACGAGCAGTACTTC
D gene: TRBD2; clone size: -; J gene: TRBJ2-1; V gene: TRBV11-1; CDR3 protein: CASSLGGDEQFF; CDR3 DNA: TGTGCCAGCAGCTTGGGGGGGGATGAGCAGTTCTTC
D gene: TRBD2; clone size: -; J gene: TRBJ2-2; V gene: TRBV5-4; CDR3 protein: CASSYGGGAGTGELFF; CDR3 DNA: TGTGCCAGCAGCTATGGCGGGGGGGCAGGCACCGGGGAGCTGTTTTTT
D gene: -; clone size: once; J gene: TRBJ2-3; V gene: TRBV4-1; CDR3 protein: CASSPLLRGGVNLDTQYF; CDR3 DNA: TGCGCCAGCAGCCCTCTGCTAAGGGGGGGGGTTAACTTAGATACGCAGTATTTT
D gene: -; clone size: once; J gene: TRBJ1-3; V gene: TRBV28; CDR3 protein: CASSTGSDSGNTIYF; CDR3 DNA: TGTGCCAGCAGTACAGGGAGCGACTCTGGAAACACCATATATTTT
D gene: -; clone size: few; J gene: TRBJ1-2; V gene: TRBV9; CDR3 protein: CASSVVGGGSYGYTF; CDR3 DNA: TGTGCCAGCAGCGTAGTGGGGGGGGGTTCTTATGGCTACACCTTC
D gene: TRBD2; clone size: -; J gene: TRBJ2-5; V gene: TRBV7-8; CDR3 protein: CASSLVQLAGGPFQETQYF; CDR3 DNA: TGTGCCAGCAGCTTAGTTCAGCTAGCGGGGGGGCCCTTTCAAGAGACCCAGTACTTC
D gene: -; clone size: -; J gene: TRBJ1-1; V gene: TRBV18; CDR3 protein: CASSPDSPEAFF; CDR3 DNA: TGTGCCAGCTCACCCGACAGCCCTGAAGCTTTCTTT
D gene: TRBD2; clone size: -; J gene: TRBJ2-3; V gene: TRBV19; CDR3 protein: CASSIPSGGPRDTQYF; CDR3 DNA: TGTGCCAGTAGTATACCCAGCGGGGGGCCGAGGGATACGCAGTATTTT
D gene: -; clone size: few; J gene: TRBJ1-1; V gene: TRBV5-1; CDR3 protein: CASSLTARRDTEAFF; CDR3 DNA: TGCGCCAGCAGCTTGACGGCCAGGAGGGACACTGAAGCTTTCTTT
D gene: -; clone size: few; J gene: TRBJ1-5; V gene: TRBV5-4; CDR3 protein: CASSDAGMGNQPQHF; CDR3 DNA: TGTGCCAGCAGCGACGCAGGGATGGGCAATCAGCCCCAGCATTTT
D gene: -; clone size: -; J gene: TRBJ1-2; V gene: TRBV6-5; CDR3 protein: CASSYTPDSNYGYTF; CDR3 DNA: TGTGCCAGCAGTTACACCCCCGACAGCAACTATGGCTACACCTTC
D gene: -; clone size: -; J gene: TRBJ2-1; V gene: TRBV27; CDR3 protein: CASSLFASSYNEQFF; CDR3 DNA: TGTGCCAGCAGTTTATTTGCGAGCTCCTACAATGAGCAGTTCTTC
D gene: -; clone size: few; J gene: TRBJ1-1; V gene: TRBV28; CDR3 protein: CASSRQNWEVNTEAFF; CDR3 DNA: TGTGCCAGCAGTAGACAGAACTGGGAAGTGAACACTGAAGCTTTCTTT
D gene: -; clone size: -; J gene: TRBJ1-1; V gene: TRBV5-4; CDR3 protein: CASSLGGGGFGTEAFF; CDR3 DNA: TGTGCCAGCAGCTTGGGAGGCGGGGGGTTCGGCACTGAAGCTTTCTTT
D gene: TRBD1; clone size: -; J gene: TRBJ2-4; V gene: TRBV28; CDR3 protein: CASSYEDRGAKNIQYF; CDR3 DNA: TGTGCCAGCAGTTATGAGGACAGGGGGGCCAAAAACATTCAGTACTTC
D gene: -; clone size: -; J gene: TRBJ2-3; V gene: TRBV15; CDR3 protein: CATSRGMRHTDTQYF; CDR3 DNA: TGTGCCACCAGCAGAGGTATGCGACACACAGATACGCAGTATTTT
D gene: TRBD2; clone size: few; J gene: TRBJ2-7; V gene: TRBV7-9; CDR3 protein: CASSDSGGVYEQYF; CDR3 DNA: TGTGCCAGCAGCGATAGCGGGGGAGTCTACGAGCAGTACTTC
D gene: -; clone size: -; J gene: TRBJ1-1; V gene: TRBV29-1; CDR3 protein: CSVIPQENTEAFF; CDR3 DNA: TGCAGCGTGATTCCACAGGAGAACACTGAAGCTTTCTTT
D gene: -; clone size: -; J gene: TRBJ1-2; V gene: TRBV10-3; CDR3 protein: CAISESAGNGYTF; CDR3 DNA: TGTGCCATCAGTGAGTCTGCAGGGAACGGCTACACCTTC
D gene: -; clone size: -; J gene: TRBJ2-7; V gene: TRBV11-1; CDR3 protein: CASSPDSYEQYF; CDR3 DNA: TGTGCCAGCAGCCCGGACAGCTACGAGCAGTACTTC
D gene: -; clone size: few; J gene: TRBJ2-7; V gene: TRBV7-9; CDR3 protein: CSSSTVQGYEQYF; CDR3 DNA: TGTTCCAGCAGCACGGTACAGGGCTACGAGCAGTACTTC
D gene: TRBD2; clone size: -; J gene: TRBJ2-1; V gene: TRBV19; CDR3 protein: CASSTSSGITTYNEQFF; CDR3 DNA: TGTGCCAGTAGTACGTCTAGCGGGATCACCACCTACAATGAGCAGTTCTTC
D gene: -; clone size: once; J gene: TRBJ2-4; V gene: TRBV29-1; CDR3 protein: CSVEQNKNIQYF; CDR3 DNA: TGCAGCGTTGAACAGAACAAAAACATTCAGTACTTC
D gene: TRBD1; clone size: -; J gene: TRBJ1-3; V gene: TRBV30; CDR3 protein: CAWSGGTGDSGNTIYF; CDR3 DNA: TGTGCCTGGAGTGGGGGAACAGGGGACTCTGGAAACACCATATATTTT
D gene: -; clone size: few; J gene: TRBJ2-3; V gene: TRBV9; CDR3 protein: CASSSGLRRDGDTQYF; CDR3 DNA: TGTGCCAGCAGCAGCGGATTGAGGAGGGACGGTGATACGCAGTATTTT
D gene: TRBD1; clone size: -; J gene: TRBJ1-2; V gene: TRBV14; CDR3 protein: CASSSGTGVVQDGYTF; CDR3 DNA: TGTGCCAGCAGCTCCGGGACAGGGGTCGTTCAAGATGGCTACACCTTC
D gene: -; clone size: -; J gene: TRBJ2-1; V gene: TRBV18; CDR3 protein: CASSPGYNEQFF; CDR3 DNA: TGTGCCAGCTCACCCGGGTACAATGAGCAGTTCTTC
D gene: TRBD1; clone size: -; J gene: TRBJ1-5; V gene: TRBV5-8; CDR3 protein: CASSWGTESSNQPQHF; CDR3 DNA: TGTGCCAGCAGCTGGGGGACAGAAAGTAGCAATCAGCCCCAGCATTTT
D gene: TRBD2; clone size: -; J gene: TRBJ2-7; V gene: TRBV14; CDR3 protein: CASSQFGGRGQEQYF; CDR3 DNA: TGTGCCAGCAGCCAGTTTGGCGGGAGAGGTCAAGAGCAGTACTTC
D gene: -; clone size: -; J gene: TRBJ1-1; V gene: TRBV5-1; CDR3 protein: CASSLQTGNTEAFF; CDR3 DNA: TGCGCCAGCAGCTTACAAACAGGGAACACTGAAGCTTTCTTT
D gene: TRBD1; clone size: -; J gene: TRBJ1-5; V gene: TRBV13; CDR3 protein: CASSFGTGGGQPQHF; CDR3 DNA: TGTGCCAGCAGCTTCGGGACAGGGGGAGGTCAGCCCCAGCATTTT
D gene: -; clone size: few; J gene: TRBJ2-7; V gene: TRBV5-1; CDR3 protein: CASSLATGNSYEQYF; CDR3 DNA: TGCGCCAGCAGCTTGGCCACAGGAAATTCCTACGAGCAGTACTTC
D gene: -; clone size: -; J gene: TRBJ2-5; V gene: TRBV29-1; CDR3 protein: CSVVGQGRVGETQYF; CDR3 DNA: TGCAGCGTTGTGGGCCAGGGCAGGGTGGGAGAGACCCAGTACTTC
D gene: TRBD2; clone size: -; J gene: TRBJ2-4; V gene: TRBV9; CDR3 protein: CASSVSGSGAKNIQYF; CDR3 DNA: TGTGCCAGCAGCGTAAGCGGGAGCGGAGCCAAAAACATTCAGTACTTC
D gene: -; clone size: few; J gene: TRBJ2-7; V gene: TRBV4-2; CDR3 protein: CASSQESRVVGYEQYF; CDR3 DNA: TGTGCCAGCAGCCAAGAAAGCAGGGTTGTAGGCTACGAGCAGTACTTC
D gene: TRBD2; clone size: few; J gene: TRBJ2-7; V gene: TRBV4-3; CDR3 protein: CASSQEAGAAYEQYF; CDR3 DNA: TGCGCCAGCAGCCAAGAAGCGGGGGCTGCGTACGAGCAGTACTTC
D gene: -; clone size: few; J gene: TRBJ2-7; V gene: TRBV28; CDR3 protein: CASSLWRQGAYEQYF; CDR3 DNA: TGTGCCAGCAGTTTATGGAGGCAGGGCGCGTACGAGCAGTACTTC
D gene: -; clone size: few; J gene: TRBJ2-2; V gene: TRBV15; CDR3 protein: CATSSRVGELFF; CDR3 DNA: TGTGCCACCAGCAGTCGCGTCGGGGAGCTGTTTTTT
D gene: -; clone size: -; J gene: TRBJ2-7; V gene: TRBV28; CDR3 protein: CASSQRVYEQYF; CDR3 DNA: TGTGCCAGCAGCCAGCGGGTTTACGAGCAGTACTTC
D gene: TRBD1; clone size: -; J gene: TRBJ1-6; V gene: TRBV7-3; CDR3 protein: CASSLRPDRTNSPLHF; CDR3 DNA: TGTGCCAGCAGCTTGCGTCCGGACAGGACTAATTCACCCCTCCACTTT
D gene: -; clone size: -; J gene: TRBJ2-4; V gene: TRBV27; CDR3 protein: CASSERQIWLELAKNIQYF; CDR3 DNA: TGTGCCAGCAGTGAGCGACAGATCTGGTTGGAATTGGCCAAAAACATTCAGTACTTC
D gene: -; clone size: -; J gene: TRBJ1-5; V gene: TRBV19; CDR3 protein: CASSYGGNQPQHF; CDR3 DNA: TGTGCCAGTAGTTACGGGGGGAATCAGCCCCAGCATTTT
D gene: TRBD2; clone size: -; J gene: TRBJ2-7; V gene: TRBV4-3; CDR3 protein: CASSQDSGPSYEQYF; CDR3 DNA: TGCGCCAGCAGCCAGGATAGCGGGCCTTCCTACGAGCAGTACTTC
D gene: -; clone size: few; J gene: TRBJ2-7; V gene: TRBV5-1; CDR3 protein: CASSFSAGEQYF; CDR3 DNA: TGCGCCAGCAGCTTTTCGGCGGGCGAGCAGTACTTC
D gene: -; clone size: -; J gene: TRBJ1-4; V gene: TRBV19; CDR3 protein: CASSNERGEKLFF; CDR3 DNA: TGTGCCAGTAGTAACGAAAGGGGTGAAAAACTGTTTTTT
D gene: TRBD2; clone size: -; J gene: TRBJ2-1; V gene: TRBV5-1; CDR3 protein: CASSFLAEAYNEQFF; CDR3 DNA: TGCGCCAGCAGCTTCCTAGCGGAAGCCTACAATGAGCAGTTCTTC
D gene: TRBD2; clone size: -; J gene: TRBJ2-1; V gene: TRBV4-1; CDR3 protein: CASSHPGLVELNEQFF; CDR3 DNA: TGCGCCAGCAGCCACCCGGGACTAGTGGAGTTGAATGAGCAGTTCTTC
D gene: -; clone size: -; J gene: TRBJ1-1; V gene: TRBV4-2; CDR3 protein: CASSQEGGAEAFF; CDR3 DNA: TGTGCCAGCAGCCAAGAGGGGGGGGCTGAAGCTTTCTTT
D gene: -; clone size: -; J gene: TRBJ1-1; V gene: TRBV14; CDR3 protein: CASSGYRDSTEAFF; CDR3 DNA: TGTGCCAGCAGCGGTTACAGGGATAGCACTGAAGCTTTCTTT
D gene: -; clone size: few; J gene: TRBJ2-3; V gene: TRBV27; CDR3 protein: CASSLSAGASTDTQYF; CDR3 DNA: TGTGCCAGCAGTTTATCGGCAGGGGCTAGCACAGATACGCAGTATTTT
D gene: -; clone size: once; J gene: TRBJ1-6; V gene: TRBV7-8; CDR3 protein: CASSLKRGQDNSPLHF; CDR3 DNA: TGTGCCAGCAGCCTAAAAAGGGGACAAGATAATTCACCCCTCCACTTT